One sample yielded the 23 T cell receptor beta chains listed below, sequenced in a study of blood T cell repertoires in COVID-19. Sequencing was performed with immunoSEQ multiplex PCR; in TCRdb, only in-frame clones are kept and a portion is missing. There are under 250,000 clones in the sample; 85% to 90% occur only once, and roughly 2.5% lies in the top ten. What was sequenced was peripheral blood. The receptors stem from an older woman with acute or convalescent COVID-19.

The chain joins TRBV2 to TRBJ2-1; 12 positions match TRBD2. With 6 bases clipped from V and 6 bases from J, the junction kept 9 bases outside the gene matches. The germline V gene has CDR1 SNHLY and CDR2 FYNNEI. This CDR3 contains 16 residues. CDR3 region: CASRPTSGSFGNEQFF. The CDR3 coding sequence is TGTGCCAGCAGGCCGACTAGCGGGAGTTTTGGCAATGAGCAGTTCTTC.

The CDR3 protein is CASSFTSGTDTQYF. The CDR3 coding sequence is TGTGCCAGCAGTTTTACTAGCGGGACCGATACGCAGTATTTT. This sequence joins TRBV28 and TRBJ2-3; 10 positions agree with TRBD2. V trimming: 3 bases; J trimming: 6 bases; junction bases outside the gene matches: 3. This CDR3 is built from 14 residues. The germline V gene has CDR1 MDHEN and CDR2 SYDVKM.

The rearrangement joins TRBV12-3 or TRBV12-4 to TRBJ2-7; 7 positions match TRBD2. V was pared by 5 bases and J by 5 bases, with 3 bases of the junction left unmatched. The CDR3 is made up of 12 amino acids. CDR3 in amino acids: CASSLAGDEQYF. The CDR3 nucleotides read TGTGCCAGCAGTCTGGCGGGGGACGAGCAGTACTTC.

The rearrangement uses TRBV18 and TRBJ1-1; tentative D call: TRBD1 (5 bases). CDR1 and CDR2 from the germline V gene are KGHSH and LQKENI. The CDR3 is made up of 13 amino acids. Trimming removed 6 bases at V and 0 bases at J, with 8 bases between. This CDR3 reads CASSPGVNTEAFF. As DNA, the CDR3 is TGTGCCAGCTCCCCGGGGGTGAACACTGAAGCTTTCTTT.

In the case of this clone: This sample also contains other DNA sequences that code for the same CDR3. The chain has TRBV7-9 and TRBJ2-7; tentative D call: TRBD1 (6 bases). CDR3 size: 12 residues. V shed 5 bases and J shed 4 bases, with 9 bases lying between them. Germline-derived CDR1 and CDR2 are SEHNR and FQNEAQ (reference sequence). The CDR3 coding sequence is TGTGCCAGCAGCCTAAGGGGGTACGAGCAGTACTTC. Its protein is CASSLRGYEQYF.

The V gene is TRBV28, the J gene TRBJ1-1, with unresolved D. CDR3 length: 12 amino acids. The V gene's germline CDR1 is MDHEN and CDR2 SYDVKM. The V end was cut by 2 bases, the J end by 10 bases, with 11 bases between. The CDR3 DNA follows: TGTGCCAGCAGTTTACTGGGCCCGAGAGCTTTCTTT. Encoded protein: CASSLLGPRAFF.

There are a few counts of this clone. The chain links TRBV30 to TRBJ2-2; the D gene is possibly TRBD1 (6 bases). From germline, CDR1 is GTSNPN and CDR2 SVGIG (reference sequence). The V and J ends lost 4 bases and 3 bases respectively, with 6 bases between them. This CDR3 is built from 12 residues. Written as DNA, the CDR3 is TGTGCCTGGACAGGGGACACCGGGGAGCTGTTTTTT. This translates into CAWTGDTGELFF.

V usage is TRBV6-5 and J usage is TRBJ2-7; 8 bases are shared with TRBD1. V lost 2 bases to trimming and J lost 2 bases; unmatched junction nucleotides: 2. The CDR3 length is 14 residues. Per germline, CDR1 MNHEY and CDR2 SVGAGI. The CDR3 reads CASSYRTGTYEQYF. For the CDR3, the DNA is TGTGCCAGCAGTTACCGGACAGGGACCTACGAGCAGTACTTC.

This chain joins TRBV5-1 and TRBJ2-3; the D gene is possibly TRBD1 (7 bases). From germline, CDR1 is SGHRS and CDR2 YFSETQ. The CDR3 length is 14 residues. V dropped 5 bases and J dropped 3 bases, with 13 bases sitting between them. The CDR3 nucleotides are TGCGCCAGCAGGCGGGACAGTAGTACAGATACGCAGTATTTT. Amino acids: CASRRDSSTDTQYF.

For this clone: The junction does not match germline at one end; this may be a read error. The chain combines TRBV7-9 with TRBJ1-4; 11 bases fit TRBD1. The length of the CDR3 is 15 residues. CDR1 is SEHNR, CDR2 FQNEAQ, per germline (reference sequence). CDR3 DNA: TGTGCCAGCAGTTTAGGGACAGGGGGAGGCGAAAAACTGTTTTTT. This gives the protein CASSLGTGGGEKLFF. The complete variable domain, with remaining parts taken from reference TRBV7-9 and TRBJ1-4, reads DTGVSQNPRHKITKRGQNVTFRCDPISEHNRLYWYRQTLGQGPEFLTYFQNEAQLEKSRLLSDRFSAERPKGSFSTLEIQRTEQGDSAMYLCASSLGTGGGEKLFFGSGTQLSVL.

The chain has TRBV11-2 and TRBJ2-3, with 10 bases lining up with TRBD2. The germline V gene has CDR1 SGHAT and CDR2 FQNNGV. The CDR3 is 14 residues long. Trimming removed 5 bases from V and 9 bases from J; junction bases left unmatched: 8. The CDR3 reads CASSLQRGGETQYF. As DNA, the CDR3 is TGTGCCAGCAGCCTCCAGCGGGGGGGGGAGACGCAGTATTTT.

The chain links TRBV5-5 to TRBJ2-5; the D is unclear. The germline V gene has CDR1 SGHKS and CDR2 YYEKEE (reference sequence). Deletions cut 0 bases from V and 1 base from J, with 13 bases between. This CDR3 comprises 16 residues. The CDR3 reads CASSLAPRQIQETQYF. DNA of the CDR3: TGTGCCAGCAGCTTGGCCCCCAGGCAGATCCAAGAGACCCAGTACTTC.

The chain combines TRBV15 with TRBJ2-1; D may be TRBD1 (6 bases). The V gene's germline CDR1 is LNHNV and CDR2 YYDKDF (reference sequence). Trimming removed 3 bases from V and 7 bases from J, with 16 bases in between. CDR3 length: 15 amino acids. The CDR3 loop reads CATSSRTARGNEQFF. CDR3 coding DNA: TGTGCCACCAGCAGCCGGACAGCGAGGGGGAATGAGCAGTTCTTC.

Only one count was recorded for this clone. V is TRBV7-3 and J is TRBJ1-6; D may be TRBD1 (5 bases). The CDR3 spans 14 residues. V lost 1 base to trimming and J lost 10 bases, with 11 bases between them. CDR1 and CDR2 (germline): SGHTA, FQGTGA. In DNA, the CDR3 is TGTGCCAGCAGCTTAATGGGGCTAAACTCACCCCTCCACTTT. Translated: CASSLMGLNSPLHF.

The rearrangement joins TRBV4-1 to TRBJ2-3; possible D gene TRBD2, 6 bases. V lost 1 base, J lost 7 bases, and 21 bases lay in between. The CDR3 contains 17 residues. Germline loops: CDR1 MGHRA, CDR2 YSYEKL. The CDR3 is CASSQVSRGTTQNTQYF. The CDR3 bases are TGCGCCAGCAGCCAAGTTTCTCGGGGGACGACTCAAAATACGCAGTATTTT.

The gene calls are TRBV25-1 and TRBJ2-2; 7 nucleotides agree with TRBD2. V was clipped by 5 bases and J by 4 bases; unmatched bases: 13. The CDR3 spans 17 residues. The germline V gene encodes CDR1 MGHDK and CDR2 SYGVNS. The CDR3 nucleotides read TGTGCCAGCAGTCCTCCTTCGGCGGCGGGAGTCACCGGGGAGCTGTTTTTT. It translates to CASSPPSAAGVTGELFF.

This chain joins TRBV19 and TRBJ2-1; D ambiguous. V was pared by 0 bases and J by 3 bases, with 12 bases between. CDR1 and CDR2 from the germline V gene are LNHDA and SQIVND (reference sequence). This CDR3 region has 16 residues. The CDR3, as DNA: TGTGCCAGTAGTATAGATCGGGTTCCTTACTACAATGAGCAGTTCTTC. Amino acid sequence: CASSIDRVPYYNEQFF.

In its sample, this clone was seen many times. This chain uses TRBV10-1 with TRBJ2-7, with 9 bases lining up with TRBD2. V dropped 1 base and J dropped 5; count of bases not matched to a gene: 6. The CDR3 consists of 15 residues. CDR1 WNHNN and CDR2 SYGVQD come from the germline V gene (reference sequence). The CDR3 spells CASSEWRGRGNEQYF. CDR3 coding DNA: TGCGCCAGCAGTGAGTGGCGCGGGAGGGGGAACGAGCAGTACTTC.

For this clone: The same CDR3 can be traced to other DNA sequences in this sample. The chain couples TRBV18 to TRBJ1-6; 8 positions agree with TRBD1. The CDR3 is 14 amino acids. Germline V gene sequence: CDR1 KGHSH, CDR2 LQKENI. With V trimmed by 2 bases and J by 6 bases, 0 bases remained unmatched. This chain's CDR3 is CASSPDRGNSPLHF. CDR3 DNA sequence: TGTGCCAGCTCACCAGACAGGGGTAATTCACCCCTCCACTTT.

This clone is a singleton in its sample. This chain joins TRBV6-5 and TRBJ1-2, with a weak D call TRBD1 (6 bases). Trimming removed 5 bases from V and 6 bases from J, with 7 bases in between. The CDR3 has 11 residues. CDR1 MNHEY and CDR2 SVGAGI come from the germline V gene. The CDR3 sequence is CASSTGHGYTF. The CDR3 bases are TGTGCCAGCAGTACAGGGCATGGCTACACCTTC.

This clone occurred once. The chain is built from TRBV13 and TRBJ1-1, with TRBD1 as a possible D gene (5 bases). The CDR3 has 16 residues. V was cut by 4 bases and J by 1 base, with 16 bases left in between. Germline V gene lookup returns CDR1 PRHDT and CDR2 FYEKMQ (reference sequence). The CDR3 loop reads CASSSRRGTGNTEAFF. DNA for the CDR3: TGTGCCAGCAGCTCCCGCCGGGGGACTGGGAACACTGAAGCTTTCTTT.

The J gene is TRBJ2-7, the V gene TRBV12-3 or TRBV12-4; perhaps TRBD1 as D (5 bases). This CDR3 is 13 amino acids long. Trimming shortened V by 1 base and J by 3 bases, and 7 bases separated the two germline ends. CDR3 sequence (DNA): TGTGCCAGCAGTTTAGTAAGGGGCTACGAGCAGTACTTC. Residues: CASSLVRGYEQYF.

This clone appeared a single time. The gene calls are TRBV5-4 and TRBJ2-5, with 8 bases matching TRBD2. The J segment lost 1 base and the V segment lost 0 bases, leaving 5 bases of the junction unmatched. The CDR3 is 16 amino acids. Germline CDR1 reads SGHNT; CDR2 reads YYREEE (reference sequence). The CDR3 sequence: CASSLAPGGPQETQYF. DNA for the CDR3: TGTGCCAGCAGCTTGGCCCCGGGGGGGCCCCAAGAGACCCAGTACTTC.